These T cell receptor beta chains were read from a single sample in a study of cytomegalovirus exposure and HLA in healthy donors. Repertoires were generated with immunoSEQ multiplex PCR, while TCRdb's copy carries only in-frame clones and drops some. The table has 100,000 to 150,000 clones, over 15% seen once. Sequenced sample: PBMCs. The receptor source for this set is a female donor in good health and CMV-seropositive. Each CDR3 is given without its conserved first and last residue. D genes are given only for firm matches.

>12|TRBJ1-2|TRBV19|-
ASRGMWEEYGYT
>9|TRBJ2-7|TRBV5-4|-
ASSRLDEQY
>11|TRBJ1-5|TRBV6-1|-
ASSEYPNQPQH
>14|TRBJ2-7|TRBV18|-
ASSPLLMAASDEQY
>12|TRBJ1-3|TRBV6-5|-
ASSPTGSGNTIY
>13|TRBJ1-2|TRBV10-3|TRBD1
AISEPGTGLYGYT
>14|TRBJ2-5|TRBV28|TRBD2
ASSPPAGVAQETQY
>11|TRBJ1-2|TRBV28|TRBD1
ATIPPGQGGYT
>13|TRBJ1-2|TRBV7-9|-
ASSLTSLTGYGYT
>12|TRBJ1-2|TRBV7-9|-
ASSTNTVNYGYT
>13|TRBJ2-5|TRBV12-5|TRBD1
ASGLAQGKGETQY
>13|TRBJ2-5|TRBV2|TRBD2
ASSAPSGGQETQY
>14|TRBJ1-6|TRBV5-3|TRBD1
ARSSGQGRGNSPLH
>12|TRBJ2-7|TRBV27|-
ASSFTGTIYEQY
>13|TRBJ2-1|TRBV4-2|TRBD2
ASSQDLVGRDEQF
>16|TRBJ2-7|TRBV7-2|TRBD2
ASSLWGGAGGPSEEQY
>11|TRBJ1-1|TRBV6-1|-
ASSEGESAEAF
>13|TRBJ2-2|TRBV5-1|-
ASSLAPGRTGELF
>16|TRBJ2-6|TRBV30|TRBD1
AWDAGDRGVVGANVLT
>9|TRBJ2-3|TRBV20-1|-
SASQGRAQY
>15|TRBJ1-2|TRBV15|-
ATSPTGPGSPGHGYT
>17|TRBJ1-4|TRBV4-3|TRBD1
ASSQDLRARTGRGEKLF
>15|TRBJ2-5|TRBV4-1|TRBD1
ASSPRVFGTVAETQY
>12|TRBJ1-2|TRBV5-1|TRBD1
ASSPRQGASGYT
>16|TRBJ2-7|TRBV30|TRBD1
ACTFWKAGGTLGYEQY
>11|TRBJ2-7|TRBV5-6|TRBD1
AGKGQGSYEQY
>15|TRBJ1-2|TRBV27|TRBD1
ASSTKNRGDFMDGYT
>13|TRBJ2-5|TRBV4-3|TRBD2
ASSQGGGLQETQY
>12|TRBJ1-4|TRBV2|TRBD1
ASRSTGSDEKLF
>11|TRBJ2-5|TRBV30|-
AWSVRKQETQY
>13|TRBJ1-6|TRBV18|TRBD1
ASSHQDRDNSPLH
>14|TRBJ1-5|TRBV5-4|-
ASSLGGGASDQPQH
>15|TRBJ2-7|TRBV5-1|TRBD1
ASSGGSGTGGWYEQY
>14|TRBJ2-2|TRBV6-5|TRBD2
ASSYGLAGGLGELF
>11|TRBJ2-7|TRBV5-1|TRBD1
ASSGGTGGEQY
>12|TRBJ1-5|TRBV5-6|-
ASSFSGENQPQH
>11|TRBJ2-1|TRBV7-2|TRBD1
ASSTDRSNEQF
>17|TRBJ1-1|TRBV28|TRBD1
ASSLWDPIGQAGNTEAF
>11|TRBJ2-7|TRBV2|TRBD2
ASGSGITYEQY
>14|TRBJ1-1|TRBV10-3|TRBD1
AISVATGRSGTEAF
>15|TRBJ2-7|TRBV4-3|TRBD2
ASSFGTSGYSSYEQY
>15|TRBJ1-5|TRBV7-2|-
ASSLPPGRGLNQPQH
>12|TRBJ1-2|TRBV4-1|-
ASSQIGRYYGYT
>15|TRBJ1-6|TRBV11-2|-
ASSLFEGQFYNSPLH
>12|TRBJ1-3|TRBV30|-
AWSTGDPPDTIY
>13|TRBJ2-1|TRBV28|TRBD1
ASSPHGQGLDEQF